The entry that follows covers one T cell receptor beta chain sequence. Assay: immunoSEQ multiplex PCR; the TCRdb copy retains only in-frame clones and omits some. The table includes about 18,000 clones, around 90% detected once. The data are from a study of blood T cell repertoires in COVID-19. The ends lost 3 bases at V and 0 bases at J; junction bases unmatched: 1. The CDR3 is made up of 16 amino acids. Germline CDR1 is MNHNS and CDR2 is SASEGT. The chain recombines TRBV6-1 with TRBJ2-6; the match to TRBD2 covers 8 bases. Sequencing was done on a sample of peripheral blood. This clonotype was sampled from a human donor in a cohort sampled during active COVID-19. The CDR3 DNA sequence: TGTGCCAGCAGTGACGGGGGGGGCTCTGGGGCCAACGTCCTGACTTTC. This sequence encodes CASSDGGGSGANVLTF.